This TCR beta chain appears in the sequencing data of a study of shared clonotypes between healthy human individuals. CDR3 length: 16 residues. With V trimmed by 7 bases and J by 6 bases, 14 bases remained unmatched. Per the germline V gene, CDR1 is LNHDA and CDR2 is SQIVND (reference sequence). Worth noting for this clone: The antigen is not known.

Study results and caveats: Across a few donors, naive CD4 shared around 5.3%, naive CD8 less than 4%, memory CD4 approximately 2.5%, memory CD8 over 0.3%.

Method: immunoSEQ multiplex PCR; TCRdb's copy keeps in-frame clones and lacks some. The sample contains a few million clones, 90% to 95% of which appear only once. Sequencing used naive CD4+ T cells from PBMCs. The sample's subset: CD45RA+ positively selected. V and J are TRBV19 and TRBJ1-4; TRBD1 matches at 7 bases. The sequence derives from a young man in good health. Some clones in this sample may be carry-over from other donors' samples. Here the CDR3 reads CASNCRPGQPYEKLFF. The CDR3 DNA reads TGTGCCAGTAACTGCCGGCCGGGACAGCCATATGAAAAACTGTTTTTT.